The 13 T cell receptor beta chains listed next were all sequenced from one sample in a study of blood T cells in healthy people across ages. A second 7 to 11 cycle PCR used barcoded and J-beta primers. TCRdb reanalysed the 5' RACE reads using MiXCR and keeps one entry per CDR3 protein. The data contain 1.5 million to 2 million distinct CDR3 sequences, about 28% of them singletons. The sequenced sample was blood. These receptors all stem from a woman younger than 45 in good health.

The gene calls are TRBV3-1 and TRBJ2-4; D ambiguous. In germline, CDR1 is LGHDT, CDR2 YNNKEL (reference sequence). V dropped 0 bases and J dropped 5 bases, with 11 bases sitting between them. The CDR3 runs to 15 residues. The CDR3 protein is CASSQDLRPENIQYF. The CDR3 bases are TGTGCCAGCAGCCAAGATCTCCGGCCGGAAAACATTCAGTACTTC.

In its sample, this clonotype was seen a few times. CDR3 loop: CASSLGAVGEQYF. The DNA for the CDR3 is TGCGCCAGCAGCCTAGGAGCGGTCGGCGAGCAGTACTTC. The chain combines TRBV5-1 with TRBJ2-7, with a weak D call TRBD2 (5 bases). V lost 4 bases and J 6 bases, leaving 14 bases between the germline ends. From germline, CDR1 is SGHRS and CDR2 YFSETQ. The CDR3 runs 13 residues.

About this clonotype: One base away lies a much larger clone, so this may be a sequencing read error. The rearrangement links TRBV10-3 to TRBJ2-1; the match to TRBD1 covers 9 bases. The V gene's germline CDR1 is ENHRY and CDR2 SYGVKD. The V gene end was trimmed by 4 bases and the J gene end by 10 bases; junction bases not matched to a gene: 8. This CDR3 spans 14 amino acids. CDR3 bases: TGTGCCATCAGTGGGCGGACAGGGGAACACGAGCAGTTCTTC. Its protein product is CAISGRTGEHEQFF.

This clonotype was counted between two and nine times. The CDR3 sequence is CASSPDRQGQAFF. The CDR3 DNA reads as TGTGCCAGCTCACCAGACCGACAGGGGCAAGCTTTCTTT. This sequence joins TRBV18 and TRBJ1-1, with 8 bases identical to TRBD1. The CDR3 is 13 amino acids. Germline V gene sequence: CDR1 KGHSH, CDR2 LQKENI. Trimming took 2 bases from V and 9 from J; bases not matched to a gene: 5.

The sample holds a few counts of this clonotype. The chain joins TRBV11-2 to TRBJ2-5, with unresolved D. CDR1 SGHAT and CDR2 FQNNGV come from the germline V gene. V was cut by 5 bases and J by 5 bases, with 15 bases left in between. The CDR3 contains 14 residues. CDR3 amino acids: CASSLETSEETQYF. CDR3 DNA sequence: TGTGCCAGCAGCCTGGAGACTTCGGAGGAGACCCAGTACTTC.

This clonotype was detected ten times or more. J is TRBJ2-5 and V is TRBV6-5, with D maybe TRBD1 (6 bases). Germline CDR1 reads MNHEY; CDR2 reads SVGAGI. The CDR3 has 15 amino acids. The V end lost 0 bases, the J end lost 5 bases, and 13 bases lay between the germline ends. The CDR3 loop is CASSYSGSTGETQYF. CDR3 coding DNA: TGTGCCAGCAGTTACTCGGGGAGTACAGGGGAGACCCAGTACTTC.

This sequence joins TRBV3-1 and TRBJ2-7; 14 bases match TRBD2. Germline assignment: CDR1 LGHDT and CDR2 YNNKEL (reference sequence). The CDR3 loop spans 17 amino acids. Trimming removed 2 bases from V and 6 bases from J; junction bases left unmatched: 9. CDR3 sequence: CASSQPRGTSGRSEQYF. The CDR3 DNA reads as TGTGCCAGCAGCCAACCGAGGGGGACTAGCGGGAGAAGCGAGCAGTACTTC.

The chain uses TRBV6-5 and TRBJ1-1, with D possibly matching TRBD1 (5 bases). This CDR3 region has 15 residues. CDR1 is MNHEY, CDR2 SVGAGI, per germline. The germline V and J ends were trimmed by 5 bases and 1 base, with 14 bases remaining between them. CDR3 bases: TGTGCCAGCAGTAAGGGGCTCAGGGAGAACACTGAAGCTTTCTTT. Translation gives CASSKGLRENTEAFF.

This clonotype was seen more than once but under ten times. This sequence joins TRBV5-1 and TRBJ1-1; TRBD1 matches 7 bases. V lost 5 bases to trimming and J lost 1 base; unmatched junction nucleotides: 11. CDR1 is SGHRS and CDR2 is YFSETQ in the germline V gene. This CDR3 is 16 amino acids long. The CDR3: CASRAGTALPNTEAFF. The CDR3 coding sequence is TGCGCCAGCAGAGCCGGGACAGCTCTACCGAACACTGAAGCTTTCTTT.

This chain uses TRBV7-3 with TRBJ2-2; tentative D call: TRBD1 (6 bases). V shed 6 bases and J shed 0 bases, with 11 bases lying between them. CDR1 and CDR2 from the germline V gene are SGHTA and FQGTGA. The CDR3 runs to 15 residues. CDR3: CASSRTGSNTGELFF. CDR3 DNA: TGTGCCAGCAGTCGAACAGGGTCGAACACCGGGGAGCTGTTTTTT.

This clonotype occurred many times. This chain joins TRBV12-5 and TRBJ2-7; D remains unclear. Deletions cut 6 bases from V and 0 bases from J, with 9 bases between. This CDR3 contains 13 residues. Germline CDR1 is LGHNT and CDR2 is FRNRAP. The CDR3 DNA is TGTGCTAGTGGAAAGATGGACTCCTACGAGCAGTACTTC. Amino acid sequence: CASGKMDSYEQYF.

As regards this clonotype: This may stem from a read error, because a much larger clone lies one nucleotide away. The gene calls are TRBV3-1 and TRBJ2-4; possible D gene TRBD2, 7 bases. Near its end, the DNA agrees better with TRBJ2-7, so the J call may be wrong. The CDR3 sequence is 15 residues long. Germline V gene sequence: CDR1 LGHDT, CDR2 YNNKEL (reference sequence). CDR3 amino acids: CASNQFPGGRYEQYF. DNA of the CDR3: TGTGCCAGCAACCAATTCCCCGGGGGGCGGTACGAGCAGTACTTC.

This chain links TRBV11-2 with TRBJ2-3; maybe TRBD2 (5 bases). The CDR3 covers 17 residues. With 1 base removed from V and 6 bases from J, the gap between germline ends came to 20 bases. Germline assignment: CDR1 SGHAT and CDR2 FQNNGV. CDR3 coding DNA: TGTGCCAGCAGCTTAGTAATTCGCTTTGGAGGCCTCGATACGCAGTATTTT. It yields the protein CASSLVIRFGGLDTQYF.